This T cell receptor beta chain came from a study of identical twins. General study points: Among monozygotic twins, out-of-frame TCR alpha sharing exceeded what models predicted.

It was template switching that added a universal primer site, and there were unique molecular identifiers on the cDNA. MiXCR was run by TCRdb on the 5' RACE reads, yielding one entry per CDR3 protein. Among roughly 750,000 distinct CDR3 sequences listed, less than 25% were seen once. This clonotype was observed at least ten times. What it binds is not known. This CDR3 spans 15 amino acids. Germline values: CDR1 SNHLY, CDR2 FYNNEI. Trimming removed 5 bases from V and 1 base from J, with 11 bases in between. This same sample was also part of a study on T cells expressing NK-cell markers. In that study: Sorted CD3+CD56-NKG2C+, CD3+CD56+NKG2C+ and CD3+CD56+NKG2C- T cells supplied the TCR beta repertoires. Once again these clonotypes came out on top in the CD3+CD56-NKG2C+ fraction of several donors.

This clonotype originated in a woman aged 18-30 years in good health. The chain links TRBV2 to TRBJ2-2, with D uncertain. The sample comprised PBMCs. CDR3 residues: CASSFRTVNTGELFF. In DNA, the CDR3 is TGTGCCAGCAGTTTTCGGACGGTGAACACCGGGGAGCTGTTTTTT.